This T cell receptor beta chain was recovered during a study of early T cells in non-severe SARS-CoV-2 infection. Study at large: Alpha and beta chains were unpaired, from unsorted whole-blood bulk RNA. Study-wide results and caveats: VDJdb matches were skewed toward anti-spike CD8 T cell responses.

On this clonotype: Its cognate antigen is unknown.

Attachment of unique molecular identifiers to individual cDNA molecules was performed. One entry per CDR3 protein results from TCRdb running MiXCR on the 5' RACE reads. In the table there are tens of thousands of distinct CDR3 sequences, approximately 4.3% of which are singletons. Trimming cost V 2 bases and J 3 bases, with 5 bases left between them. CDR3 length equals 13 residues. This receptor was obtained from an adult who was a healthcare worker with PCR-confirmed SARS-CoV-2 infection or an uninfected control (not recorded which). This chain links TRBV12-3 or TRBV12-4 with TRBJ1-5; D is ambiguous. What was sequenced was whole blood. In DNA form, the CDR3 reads TGTGCCAGCAGTTTAACAGACAATCAGCCCCAGCATTTT. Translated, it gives CASSLTDNQPQHF.